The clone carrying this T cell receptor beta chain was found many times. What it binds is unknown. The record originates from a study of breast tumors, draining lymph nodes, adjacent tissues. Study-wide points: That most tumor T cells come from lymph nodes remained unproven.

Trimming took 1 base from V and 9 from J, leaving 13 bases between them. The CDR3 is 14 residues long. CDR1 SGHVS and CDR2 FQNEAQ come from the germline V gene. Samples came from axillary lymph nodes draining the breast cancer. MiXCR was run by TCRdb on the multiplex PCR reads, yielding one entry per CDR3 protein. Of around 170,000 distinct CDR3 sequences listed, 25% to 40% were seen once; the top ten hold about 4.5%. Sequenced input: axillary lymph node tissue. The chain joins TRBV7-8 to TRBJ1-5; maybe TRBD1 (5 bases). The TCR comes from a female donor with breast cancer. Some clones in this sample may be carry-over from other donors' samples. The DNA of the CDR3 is TGTGCCAGCAGCTTAGGTCCAGGGCCTGGGCCCCAGCATTTT. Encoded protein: CASSLGPGPGPQHF.